The 6 T cell receptor beta chains reported below all come from one sample, sequenced in a study of cytomegalovirus exposure and HLA in healthy donors. The PCR ran on 60 Vbeta and 13 Jbeta primers. The data were produced by immunoSEQ multiplex PCR, yet TCRdb's version contains in-frame clones alone and is incomplete. The repertoire holds 250,000 to 350,000 clones, with about 80% as singletons. The specimen sequenced was PBMCs. All receptors derive from a girl aged 2-10 years in good health and CMV-seronegative.

V usage is TRBV7-2 and J usage is TRBJ2-7; D gene unclear. V dropped 1 base and J dropped 5 bases, with 15 bases sitting between them. In germline, CDR1 is SGHTA, CDR2 FQGNSA. The CDR3 covers 15 residues. The CDR3 loop reads CASSLGEAYTDEQYF. The CDR3 coding sequence is TGTGCCAGCAGCTTAGGAGAGGCCTATACTGACGAGCAGTACTTC.

The table lists this clone with a few counts. The CDR3 loop reads CASSFSGPREAFF. The CDR3 nucleotides are TGTGCCAGCAGTTTTAGTGGTCCCAGGGAAGCTTTCTTT. The chain links TRBV28 to TRBJ1-1; D not resolved. The CDR3 contains 13 residues. CDR1 is MDHEN, CDR2 SYDVKM, per germline. Trimming removed 3 bases from V and 8 bases from J, with 13 bases in between.

Turning to this clone: The sample has other DNA sequences that encode this CDR3 too. The J gene is TRBJ2-7, the V gene TRBV5-1; D perhaps matches TRBD1 (6 bases). This CDR3 has 12 residues. The V and J ends lost 4 bases and 4 bases respectively, with 9 bases between them. From germline, CDR1 is SGHRS and CDR2 YFSETQ. The CDR3 coding sequence is TGCGCCAGCAGCCTCGACAGGTACGAGCAGTACTTC. Its protein product is CASSLDRYEQYF.

This chain uses TRBV4-2 with TRBJ2-7; D perhaps matches TRBD2 (6 bases). Trimming stripped 3 bases from V and 2 bases from J, with 14 bases between. Germline V gene lookup returns CDR1 LGHNA and CDR2 YNFKEQ. This CDR3 has 15 residues. The CDR3 nucleotides read TGTGCCAGCAGCCATGCCGGGACTCTTACCTACGAGCAGTACTTC. Its translation is CASSHAGTLTYEQYF.

The chain employs TRBV28 and TRBJ2-3; a weak D match, TRBD2 (6 bases). CDR3 length: 18 residues. The V gene's germline CDR1 is MDHEN and CDR2 SYDVKM. V shed 1 base and J shed 3 bases, with 20 bases lying between them. The CDR3 DNA is TGTGCCAGCAGTTTATTAATAACAGGAGGGGTTAGGACAGATACGCAGTATTTT. It specifies CASSLLITGGVRTDTQYF.

This clone was observed a single time. The chain has TRBV19 and TRBJ1-1; D perhaps matches TRBD1 (5 bases). Looked up from germline, CDR1 is LNHDA and CDR2 is SQIVND (reference sequence). V was clipped by 1 base and J by 2 bases, with 11 bases between them. CDR3 length equals 15 residues. DNA for the CDR3: TGTGCCAGTAGTATAGTGGGGCGGGACAACACTGAAGCTTTCTTT. Translation gives CASSIVGRDNTEAFF.